These T cell receptor beta chains were read from a single sample in a study of cytomegalovirus exposure and HLA in healthy donors. Sequencing was performed with immunoSEQ multiplex PCR; in TCRdb, only in-frame clones are kept and a portion is missing. The sample has 100,000 to 150,000 clones; approximately 80% are singletons. The source material was PBMCs. The receptors were sampled from a man between 35 and 55 years old in good health and CMV-seronegative. Both conserved end residues are part of each CDR3. D genes are given only for firm matches. Clone sizes are given selectively: once, few, many, or a class where the clone is expanded.

>TRBV7-9|TRBJ2-7|-|-
TGTTCCAGCAGCTCTACAGCCTACGAGCAGTACTTC
CSSSSTAYEQYF
>TRBV27|TRBJ2-2|-|-
TGTGCCAGCAGTCCCATAGTGGGCCGAGATAACACCGGGGAGCTGTTTTTT
CASSPIVGRDNTGELFF
>TRBV6-5|TRBJ1-5|-|-
TGTGCCAGCAGTTACGGGGGGTCGGGGCAGCCCCAGCATTTT
CASSYGGSGQPQHF
>TRBV4-3|TRBJ1-4|TRBD1|-
TGCGCCAGCAGCCAAGGGTATCGGACAGGGGATGAAAAACTGTTTTTT
CASSQGYRTGDEKLFF
>TRBV18|TRBJ2-7|-|-
TGTGCCAGCTCCCAGCAGGACTACTTCAACGAGCAGTACTTC
CASSQQDYFNEQYF
>TRBV5-3|TRBJ2-7|-|once
TGTGCCAGAAGACGGGTGCACGAGCAGTACTTC
CARRRVHEQYF
>TRBV5-6|TRBJ2-1|TRBD2|-
TGTGCCAGCAGCCCCGGGACTAGCGGGGACAATGAGCAGTTCTTC
CASSPGTSGDNEQFF
>TRBV19|TRBJ2-5|TRBD2|-
TGTGCCAGTAGTACGGGACTAGCGGGGGGAAAAGAGACCCAGTACTTC
CASSTGLAGGKETQYF
>TRBV29-1|TRBJ2-5|TRBD1|few
TGCAGCGTAGAAACAGGGGCTAAAGAGACCCAGTACTTC
CSVETGAKETQYF
>TRBV7-9|TRBJ1-2|TRBD1|-
TGTTCCAGCAGCTTTCCCTTGGACAGGGGTGATGGCTACACCTTC
CSSSFPLDRGDGYTF
>TRBV7-9|TRBJ1-1|-|-
TGTGCCAGCAGCTTAGGATCAGGGGACGCTTTCTTT
CASSLGSGDAFF
>TRBV11-3|TRBJ2-5|TRBD2|-
TGTGCCAGCAGCTTAGCTTTCAGCGGGGGGGCCGAAGAGACCCAGTACTTC
CASSLAFSGGAEETQYF
>TRBV6-6|TRBJ1-4|TRBD1|-
TGTGCCAGCAGGGGGACAGGGTATGAAAAACTGTTTTTT
CASRGTGYEKLFF
>TRBV6-5|TRBJ1-1|-|few
TGTGCCAGCAGTTACGGGGGAGGGGGGAACACTGAAGCTTTCTTT
CASSYGGGGNTEAFF
>TRBV4-3|TRBJ1-6|-|-
TGCGCCAGCAGCCTCTGGAGTAATAATTCACCCCTCCACTTT
CASSLWSNNSPLHF
>TRBV13|TRBJ2-7|TRBD1|-
TGTGCCAGCAGCAATCCAGGACAGGGGTGGCACGAGCAGTACTTC
CASSNPGQGWHEQYF
>TRBV5-1|TRBJ2-5|-|few
TGCGCCAGCAGCTTGGGCAGTCAAGAGACCCAGTACTTC
CASSLGSQETQYF
>TRBV11-2|TRBJ2-7|TRBD1|-
TGTGCCAGCAGCTCTATCCGGGACAGGTTCTACGAGCAGTACTTC
CASSSIRDRFYEQYF
>TRBV27|TRBJ1-1|TRBD1|few
TGTGCCAGCAGTCTTTGGACAGGGGGGAACACTGAAGCTTTCTTT
CASSLWTGGNTEAFF
>TRBV19|TRBJ2-1|-|-
TGTGCCAGTAGTATAGGACAGTACAATGAGCAGTTCTTC
CASSIGQYNEQFF
>TRBV30|TRBJ1-2|-|-
TGTGCCTGGGGACTAGGGGACTATGGCTACACCTTC
CAWGLGDYGYTF
>TRBV7-6|TRBJ2-7|TRBD2|-
TGTGCCAGCAGCATTAACCGGGACTATCACTACGAGCAGTACTTC
CASSINRDYHYEQYF
>TRBV5-4|TRBJ2-6|-|few
TGTGCCAGCGGCATCGGGGGTACATACTCTGGGGCCAACGTCCTGACTTTC
CASGIGGTYSGANVLTF
>TRBV11-1|TRBJ2-7|TRBD2|-
TGTGCCAGCAGCCACTGGGAGGGGACGTACGAGCAGTACTTC
CASSHWEGTYEQYF
>TRBV28|TRBJ2-7|-|-
TGTGCCAGCAGTTCGGACAGTCCGCCCTACGAGCAGTACTTC
CASSSDSPPYEQYF
>TRBV5-6|TRBJ2-2|TRBD1|-
TGTGCCAGCAGCATAGGGGACAGAACGAACACCGGGGAGCTGTTTTTT
CASSIGDRTNTGELFF
>TRBV28|TRBJ2-5|TRBD1|-
TGTGCCAGTTACCAGCCAGGGGGCGCAGGCCAAGAGACCCAGTACTTC
CASYQPGGAGQETQYF
>TRBV28|TRBJ1-1|-|-
TGTGCCAGCAGTTTCGTGTCAGGGCTCCCCGAAGCTTTCTTT
CASSFVSGLPEAFF
>TRBV7-2|TRBJ2-1|TRBD1|-
TGTGCCAGCAGCTTAGGTCTCAGGGGGAATGAGCAGTTCTTC
CASSLGLRGNEQFF
>TRBV5-5|TRBJ2-2|-|-
TGTGCCAGCAGCCCCCCACCCCCCGGCGGGGAGCTGTTTTTT
CASSPPPPGGELFF
>TRBV10-3|TRBJ2-1|-|-
TGTGCCATCAGTGAGACAGGGTGGGAGCAGTTCTTC
CAISETGWEQFF